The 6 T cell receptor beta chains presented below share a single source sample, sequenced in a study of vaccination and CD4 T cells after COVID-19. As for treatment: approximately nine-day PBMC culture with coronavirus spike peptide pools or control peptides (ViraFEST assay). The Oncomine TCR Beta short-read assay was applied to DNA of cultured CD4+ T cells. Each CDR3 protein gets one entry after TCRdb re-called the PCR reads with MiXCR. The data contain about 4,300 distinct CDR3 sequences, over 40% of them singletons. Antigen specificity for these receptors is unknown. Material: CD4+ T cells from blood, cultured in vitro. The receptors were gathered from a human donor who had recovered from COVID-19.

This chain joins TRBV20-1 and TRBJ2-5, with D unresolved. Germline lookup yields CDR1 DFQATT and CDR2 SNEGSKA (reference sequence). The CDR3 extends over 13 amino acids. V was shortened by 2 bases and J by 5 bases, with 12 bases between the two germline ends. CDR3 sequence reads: CSARNPEVETQYF. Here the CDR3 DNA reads TGCAGTGCTAGAAACCCCGAAGTGGAGACCCAGTACTTC.

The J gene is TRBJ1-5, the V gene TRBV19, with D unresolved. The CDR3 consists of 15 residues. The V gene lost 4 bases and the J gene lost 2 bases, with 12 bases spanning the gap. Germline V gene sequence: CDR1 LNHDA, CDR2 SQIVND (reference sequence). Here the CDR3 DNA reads TGTGCCAGTAGTAGGGGTAGGGTGGGCAATCAGCCCCAGCATTTT. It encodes CASSRGRVGNQPQHF.

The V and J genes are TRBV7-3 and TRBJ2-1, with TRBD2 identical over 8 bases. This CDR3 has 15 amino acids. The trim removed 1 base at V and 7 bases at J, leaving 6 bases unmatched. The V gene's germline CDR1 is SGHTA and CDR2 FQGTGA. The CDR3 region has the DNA TGTGCCAGCAGCTTAATATCCGGGAGGGATAATGAGCAGTTCTTC. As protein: CASSLISGRDNEQFF. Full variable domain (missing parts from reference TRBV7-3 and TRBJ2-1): GAGVSQTPSNKVTEKGKYVELRCDPISGHTALYWYRQSLGQGPEFLIYFQGTGAADDSGLPNDRFFAVRPEGSVSTLKIQRTERGDSAVYLCASSLISGRDNEQFFGPGTRLTVL.

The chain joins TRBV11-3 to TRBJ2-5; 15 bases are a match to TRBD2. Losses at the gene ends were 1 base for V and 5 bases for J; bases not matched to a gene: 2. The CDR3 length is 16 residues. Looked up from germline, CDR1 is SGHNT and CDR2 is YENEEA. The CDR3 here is CASSLGTSGRGETQYF. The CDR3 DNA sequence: TGTGCCAGCAGCTTAGGGACTAGCGGGAGGGGGGAGACCCAGTACTTC.

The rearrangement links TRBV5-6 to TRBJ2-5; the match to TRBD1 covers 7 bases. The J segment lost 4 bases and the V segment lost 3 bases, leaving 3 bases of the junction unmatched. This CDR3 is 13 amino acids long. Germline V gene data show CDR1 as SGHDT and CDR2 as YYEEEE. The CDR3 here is CASSWGTVETQYF. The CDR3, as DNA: TGTGCCAGCAGCTGGGGGACAGTAGAGACCCAGTACTTC.

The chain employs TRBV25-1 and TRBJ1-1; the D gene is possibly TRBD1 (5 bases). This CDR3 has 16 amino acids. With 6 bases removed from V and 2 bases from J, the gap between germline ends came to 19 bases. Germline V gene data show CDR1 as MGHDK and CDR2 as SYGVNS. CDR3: CASSDSPGTANTEAFF. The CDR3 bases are TGTGCCAGCAGCGACAGCCCCGGGACGGCAAACACTGAAGCTTTCTTT.